The TCR beta chain under discussion was sequenced for a study of T cells in Graves' hyperthyroidism and ophthalmopathy. Study-wide background: Peripheral blood draws took place at initial diagnosis, ahead of any treatment.

RNA transcripts gave rise to amplified TCR beta CDR3 regions. The HTBI primer set was used in a first-round RT-PCR of the TCR CDR3. Each CDR3 protein gets one entry after TCRdb re-called the multiplex PCR reads with MiXCR. Altogether over 500,000 distinct CDR3 sequences are present, approximately 17% being singletons, with the ten largest covering 17%. Deletions cut 2 bases from V and 7 bases from J, with 8 bases between. The CDR3 is 13 amino acids. Germline CDR1 is SNHLY and CDR2 is FYNNEI. The PBMCs were sourced from fresh peripheral blood (about 9.7 ml). This clonotype came up a few times. What it binds is not known. Study-wide results and limits: The model identified upcoming ophthalmopathy a median roughly 6.5 months ahead of onset. Researchers found most expanded thyroid clonotypes above 0.001 in blood as well.

The V and J genes are TRBV2 and TRBJ1-4; D unresolved. The sequenced material came from blood. The clonotype originates from a young woman with Graves' ophthalmopathy. DNA of the CDR3: TGTGCCAGCAGTGAAAGGACTTTTGAAAAACTGTTTTTT. This encodes CASSERTFEKLFF.